This entry describes one T cell receptor beta chain. A junction end diverges from the germline sequence, so it may reflect a read error. TCR alpha and beta CDR3 regions were amplified from RNA using iRepertoire nested multiplex PCR. MiXCR was run by TCRdb on the multiplex PCR reads, yielding one entry per CDR3 protein. The repertoire holds around 6,200 distinct CDR3 sequences, 28% seen once, with 13% in the top ten. CDR1 is MNHGY, CDR2 SVAAGI, per germline. The length of the CDR3 is 16 residues. The data stem from a study of glioma-infiltrating T cells. This sequence originates from a human donor with low-grade glioma or glioblastoma, undergoing nonglioma brain surgery, or in good health (not recorded which). Sequencing input: glioma tissue, nonneoplastic brain tissue, or PBMCs (not recorded which). The chain combines TRBV6-9 with TRBJ2-1; D possibly corresponds to TRBD2 (6 bases). In DNA, the CDR3 is TGTTCCAGCCTTTCCGGAGGGGTGCGGGGAAGGAGGGAGCAGTTCTTC. This codes for CSSLSGGVRGRREQFF.